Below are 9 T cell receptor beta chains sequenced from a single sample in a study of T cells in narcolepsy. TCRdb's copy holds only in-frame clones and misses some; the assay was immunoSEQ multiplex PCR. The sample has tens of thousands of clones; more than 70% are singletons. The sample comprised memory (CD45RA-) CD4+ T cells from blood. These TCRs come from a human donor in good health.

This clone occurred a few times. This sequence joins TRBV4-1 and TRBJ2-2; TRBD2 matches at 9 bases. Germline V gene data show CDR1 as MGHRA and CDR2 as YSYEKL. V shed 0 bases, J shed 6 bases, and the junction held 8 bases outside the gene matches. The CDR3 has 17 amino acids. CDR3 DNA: TGCGCCAGCAGCCAAGAAACCAGCGGGAGGAGGGCCGGGGAGCTGTTTTTT. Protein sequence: CASSQETSGRRAGELFF.

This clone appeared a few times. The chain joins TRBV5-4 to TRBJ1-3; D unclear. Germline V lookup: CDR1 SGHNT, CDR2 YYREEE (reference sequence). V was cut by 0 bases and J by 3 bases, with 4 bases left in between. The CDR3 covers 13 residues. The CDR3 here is CASSLAGGNTIYF. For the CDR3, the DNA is TGTGCCAGCAGCTTGGCCGGTGGAAACACCATATATTTT.

CDR3 residues: CASRPDRNNVAAFF. The CDR3 DNA sequence: TGCGCCAGCCGACCCGACAGAAACAATGTCGCAGCTTTCTTT. The rearrangement uses TRBV5-1 and TRBJ1-1, with a weak D call TRBD1 (5 bases). This CDR3 has 14 residues. V was pared by 7 bases and J by 10 bases, with 23 bases between. CDR1 is SGHRS and CDR2 is YFSETQ in the germline V gene.

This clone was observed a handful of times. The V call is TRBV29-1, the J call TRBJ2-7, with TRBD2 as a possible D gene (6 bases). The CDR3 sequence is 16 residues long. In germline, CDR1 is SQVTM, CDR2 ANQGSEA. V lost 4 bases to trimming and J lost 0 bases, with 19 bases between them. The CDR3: CSVGGPIGGASYEQYF. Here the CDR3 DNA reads TGCAGCGTTGGGGGACCGATAGGAGGGGCCTCCTACGAGCAGTACTTC.

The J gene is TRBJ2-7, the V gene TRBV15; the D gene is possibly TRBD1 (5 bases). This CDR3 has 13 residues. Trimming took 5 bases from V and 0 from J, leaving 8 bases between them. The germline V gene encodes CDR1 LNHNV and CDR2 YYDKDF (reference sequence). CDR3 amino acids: CATSLQDSYEQYF. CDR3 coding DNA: TGTGCCACCAGCCTACAGGACTCCTACGAGCAGTACTTC.

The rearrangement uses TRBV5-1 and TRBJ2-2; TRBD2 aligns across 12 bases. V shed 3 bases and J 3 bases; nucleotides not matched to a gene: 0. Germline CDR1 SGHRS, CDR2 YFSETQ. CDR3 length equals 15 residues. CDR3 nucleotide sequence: TGCGCCAGCAGCTGGACTAGCGGGGACACCGGGGAGCTGTTTTTT. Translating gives CASSWTSGDTGELFF.

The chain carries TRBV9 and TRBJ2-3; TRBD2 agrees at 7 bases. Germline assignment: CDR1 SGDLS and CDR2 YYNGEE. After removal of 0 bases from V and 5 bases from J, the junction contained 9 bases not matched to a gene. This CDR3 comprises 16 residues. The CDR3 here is CASSVDGAGDKDTQYF. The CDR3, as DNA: TGTGCCAGCAGCGTAGACGGGGCGGGAGATAAAGATACGCAGTATTTT.

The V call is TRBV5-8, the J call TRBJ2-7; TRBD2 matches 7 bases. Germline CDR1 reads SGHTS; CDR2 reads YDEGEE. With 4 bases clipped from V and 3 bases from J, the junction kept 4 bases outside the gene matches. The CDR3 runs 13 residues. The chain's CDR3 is CASSRGSHYEQYF. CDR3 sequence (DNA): TGTGCCAGCAGCCGCGGGAGCCACTACGAGCAGTACTTC.

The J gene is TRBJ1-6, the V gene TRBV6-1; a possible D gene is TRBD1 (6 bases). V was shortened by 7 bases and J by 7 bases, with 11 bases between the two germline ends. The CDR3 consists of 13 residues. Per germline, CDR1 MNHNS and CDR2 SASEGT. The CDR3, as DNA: TGTGCCAGCACCGAGGACAGAAATTCACCCCTCCACTTT. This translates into CASTEDRNSPLHF.